Following are 18 T cell receptor beta chains from one sample sequenced in a study of blood T cell repertoires in COVID-19. Libraries were prepared by immunoSEQ multiplex PCR; TCRdb keeps only in-frame clonotypes and omits some of them. The repertoire consists of fewer than 85,000 clones, with over 75% occurring once and the leading ten covering roughly 4.6%. The sequenced sample consisted of peripheral blood. These receptors were obtained from a human donor in a cohort sampled during active COVID-19.

The chain joins TRBV19 to TRBJ1-4; perhaps TRBD1 as D (6 bases). Trimming shortened V by 3 bases and J by 4 bases, and 24 bases separated the two germline ends. The length of the CDR3 is 19 residues. Germline CDR1 is LNHDA and CDR2 is SQIVND (reference sequence). The CDR3 reads CASSIGPSPAGGYNEKLFF. Here the CDR3 DNA reads TGTGCCAGTAGTATTGGCCCGTCGCCCGCGGGGGGCTATAATGAAAAACTGTTTTTT.

The chain couples TRBV14 to TRBJ1-4; 8 nucleotides agree with TRBD1. There are 16 residues in the CDR3. V was pared by 4 bases and J by 6 bases, with 10 bases of the junction left unmatched. In germline, CDR1 is SGHDN, CDR2 FVKESK. The CDR3 protein is CASSPPGTGEDEKLFF. The CDR3, as DNA: TGTGCCAGCAGCCCACCCGGGACAGGTGAGGATGAAAAACTGTTTTTT.

The chain recombines TRBV7-2 with TRBJ2-5; 10 nucleotides match TRBD2. V gave up 5 bases and J gave up 4 bases; unmatched junction bases: 4. Germline V gene data show CDR1 as SGHTA and CDR2 as FQGNSA. CDR3 size: 14 residues. The CDR3 DNA sequence: TGTGCCAGCAGCCCCGCTAGCGGGGGAGAGACCCAGTACTTC. This sequence encodes CASSPASGGETQYF.

The J gene is TRBJ2-7, the V gene TRBV5-5; 9 positions match TRBD1. Germline CDR1 and CDR2: SGHKS and YYEKEE (reference sequence). This CDR3 is built from 14 residues. V was pared by 4 bases and J by 4 bases, with 6 bases of the junction left unmatched. CDR3 loop: CASSLQGAGYEQYF. The CDR3 DNA sequence: TGTGCCAGCAGCCTACAGGGGGCGGGTTACGAGCAGTACTTC.

This chain uses TRBV7-9 with TRBJ1-2; D remains ambiguous. CDR1 and CDR2 from the germline V gene are SEHNR and FQNEAQ (reference sequence). The germline V and J ends were trimmed by 7 bases and 4 bases, with 16 bases remaining between them. The CDR3 extends over 14 amino acids. This chain's CDR3 is CASTKPIRGYGYTF. DNA for the CDR3: TGTGCCAGCACCAAACCTATCCGGGGCTATGGCTACACCTTC.

The chain has TRBV18 and TRBJ1-4; 12 bases align to TRBD1. With 3 bases clipped from V and 6 bases from J, the junction kept 5 bases outside the gene matches. CDR3 size: 16 residues. CDR1 KGHSH and CDR2 LQKENI come from the germline V gene. CDR3 DNA: TGTGCCAGCTCACCGGGGACAGGGGGCGCGGATGAAAAACTGTTTTTT. This sequence encodes CASSPGTGGADEKLFF.

CDR3 sequence: CAWSVPSGNTGELFF. The DNA for the CDR3 is TGTGCCTGGAGTGTACCTAGTGGAAACACCGGGGAGCTGTTTTTT. V and J are TRBV30 and TRBJ2-2; no reliable D call. V was pared by 0 bases and J by 2 bases, with 10 bases between. Germline V gene data show CDR1 as GTSNPN and CDR2 as SVGIG (reference sequence). The CDR3 runs to 15 residues. The variable domain in full, completed from reference TRBV30 and TRBJ2-2, reads SQTIHQWPATLVQPVGSPLSLECTVEGTSNPNLYWYRQAAGRGLQLLFYSVGIGQISSEVPQNLSASRPQDRQFILSSKKLLLSDSGFYLCAWSVPSGNTGELFFGEGSRLTVL.

This chain uses TRBV9 with TRBJ2-1, with TRBD2 matching over 11 bases. The V and J ends lost 3 bases and 5 bases, in that order; junction bases with no gene match: 4. Germline V gene lookup returns CDR1 SGDLS and CDR2 YYNGEE. This CDR3 contains 15 residues. The CDR3 reads CASSALAGADNEQFF. CDR3 sequence (DNA): TGTGCCAGCAGCGCACTAGCGGGAGCTGACAATGAGCAGTTCTTC.

The V call is TRBV6-6, the J call TRBJ2-5, with 7 bases lining up with TRBD1. Germline V lookup: CDR1 MNHNY, CDR2 SVGAGI (reference sequence). The ends lost 0 bases at V and 5 bases at J; junction bases unmatched: 6. This CDR3 is 15 amino acids long. Written as DNA, the CDR3 is TGTGCCAGCAGTTACTCCTCGACAGGGTGGGAGACCCAGTACTTC. As protein: CASSYSSTGWETQYF.

V is TRBV2 and J is TRBJ1-1, with TRBD1 as a possible D gene (6 bases). The V end was cut by 6 bases, the J end by 1 base, with 12 bases between. The CDR3 contains 14 residues. Per the germline V gene, CDR1 is SNHLY and CDR2 is FYNNEI. The DNA for the CDR3 is TGTGCCAGCAGGGTGGACAGAGCGAACACTGAAGCTTTCTTT. It is translated as CASRVDRANTEAFF.

The rearrangement uses TRBV30 and TRBJ1-1; 7 bases align to TRBD1. CDR1 and CDR2 (germline): GTSNPN, SVGIG (reference sequence). This CDR3 has 13 residues. Unmatched junction bases numbered 3, after V lost 0 bases and J lost 5 bases. The CDR3 DNA reads TGTGCCTGGAGTGTACGGGGACAGACTGAAGCTTTCTTT. Amino acids: CAWSVRGQTEAFF.

The chain is built from TRBV9 and TRBJ2-1; 8 bases are shared with TRBD1. Germline trimming cut 0 bases from V and 5 bases from J; bases unmatched to any gene: 7. Germline values: CDR1 SGDLS, CDR2 YYNGEE. The length of the CDR3 is 16 residues. The CDR3 DNA reads as TGTGCCAGCAGCGTAGACCTCAGGGGGCGCAACAATGAGCAGTTCTTC. This codes for CASSVDLRGRNNEQFF.

The rearrangement uses TRBV5-1 and TRBJ2-2; maybe TRBD2 (7 bases). Per the germline V gene, CDR1 is SGHRS and CDR2 is YFSETQ. V was clipped by 1 base and J by 5 bases, with 27 bases between them. The CDR3 runs 20 residues. CDR3 nucleotide sequence: TGCGCCAGCAGCTTGATTGGCCCCCAGATTGCGGGGGCAGAAACCGGGGAGCTGTTTTTT. This codes for CASSLIGPQIAGAETGELFF.

The chain links TRBV5-1 to TRBJ2-1; D perhaps matches TRBD1 (6 bases). This CDR3 comprises 14 residues. V lost 2 bases and J 6 bases, leaving 12 bases between the germline ends. The germline gives CDR1 SGHRS, CDR2 YFSETQ. The CDR3 spells CASSFRTASNEQFF. The CDR3 DNA reads as TGCGCCAGCAGCTTCCGGACAGCTTCCAATGAGCAGTTCTTC.

The chain employs TRBV15 and TRBJ1-5, with D hard to call. The CDR3 is 14 residues long. Germline V gene data show CDR1 as LNHNV and CDR2 as YYDKDF (reference sequence). The V end was cut by 3 bases, the J end by 0 bases, with 6 bases between. DNA of the CDR3: TGTGCCACCAGCAGCCGCGGTAGCAATCAGCCCCAGCATTTT. It is translated as CATSSRGSNQPQHF.

The chain has TRBV6-5 and TRBJ1-2; D remains unclear. V gave up 2 bases and J gave up 4 bases, with 8 bases separating them. CDR3 length: 13 amino acids. Germline values: CDR1 MNHEY, CDR2 SVGAGI. The CDR3 nucleotides are TGTGCCAGCAGTTACACGGGGTCCTATGGCTACACCTTC. It codes for CASSYTGSYGYTF.

The J gene is TRBJ2-3, the V gene TRBV6-5; TRBD1 might be the D (6 bases). CDR1 is MNHEY and CDR2 is SVGAGI in the germline V gene. The V end lost 10 bases, the J end lost 0 bases, and 14 bases lay between the germline ends. There are 14 residues in the CDR3. CDR3 sequence: CATGDITSTDTQYF. CDR3 sequence (DNA): TGTGCCACCGGGGACATAACTAGCACAGATACGCAGTATTTT.

CDR3 loop: CASRGPFHYEQYF. CDR3 bases: TGTGCCAGCAGGGGCCCCTTCCACTACGAGCAGTACTTC. V usage is TRBV2 and J usage is TRBJ2-7, with D unresolved. Trimming pared 6 bases from V and 3 bases from J, leaving 12 bases between. This CDR3 region has 13 residues. The germline gives CDR1 SNHLY, CDR2 FYNNEI.